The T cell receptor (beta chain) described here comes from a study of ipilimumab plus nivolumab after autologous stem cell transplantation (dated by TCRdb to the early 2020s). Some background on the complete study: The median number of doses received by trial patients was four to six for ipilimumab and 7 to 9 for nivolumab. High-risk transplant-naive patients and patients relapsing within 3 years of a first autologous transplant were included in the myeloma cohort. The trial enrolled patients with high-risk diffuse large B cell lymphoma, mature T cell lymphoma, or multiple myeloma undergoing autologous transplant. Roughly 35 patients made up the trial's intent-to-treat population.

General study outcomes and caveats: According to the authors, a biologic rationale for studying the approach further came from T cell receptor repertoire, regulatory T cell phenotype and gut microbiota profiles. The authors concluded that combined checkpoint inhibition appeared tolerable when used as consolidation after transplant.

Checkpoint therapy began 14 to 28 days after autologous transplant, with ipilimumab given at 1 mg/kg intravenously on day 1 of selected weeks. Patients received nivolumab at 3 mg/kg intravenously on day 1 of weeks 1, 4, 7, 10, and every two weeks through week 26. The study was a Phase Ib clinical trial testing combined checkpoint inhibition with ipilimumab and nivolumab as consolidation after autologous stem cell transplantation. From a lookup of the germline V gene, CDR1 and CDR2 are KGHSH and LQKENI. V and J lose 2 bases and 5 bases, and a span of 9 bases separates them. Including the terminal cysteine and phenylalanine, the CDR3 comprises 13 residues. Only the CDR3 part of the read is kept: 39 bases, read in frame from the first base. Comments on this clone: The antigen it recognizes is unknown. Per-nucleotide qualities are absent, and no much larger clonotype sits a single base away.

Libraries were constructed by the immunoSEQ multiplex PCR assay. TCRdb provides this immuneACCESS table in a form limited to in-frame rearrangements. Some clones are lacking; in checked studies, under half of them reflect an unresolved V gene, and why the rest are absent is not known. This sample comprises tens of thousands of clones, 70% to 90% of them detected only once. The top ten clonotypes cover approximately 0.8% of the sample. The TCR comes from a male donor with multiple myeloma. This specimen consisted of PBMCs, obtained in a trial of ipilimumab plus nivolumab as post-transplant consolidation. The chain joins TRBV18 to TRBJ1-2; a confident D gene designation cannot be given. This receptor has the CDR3 CASSPVPAYGYTF. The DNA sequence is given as TGTGCCAGCTCACCAGTTCCAGCTTATGGCTACACCTTC. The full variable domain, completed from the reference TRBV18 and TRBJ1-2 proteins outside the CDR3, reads NAGVMQNPRHLVRRRGQEARLRCSPMKGHSHVYWYRQLPEEGLKFMVYLQKENIIDESGMPKERFSAEFPKEGPSILRIQQVVRGDSAAYFCASSPVPAYGYTFGSGTRLTVV.